Below, 16 T cell receptor beta chains from the same sample are listed, as sequenced in a study of blood T cell repertoires in COVID-19. TCRdb's table, derived via immunoSEQ multiplex PCR, lists solely in-frame clones and lacks some. The table lists tens of thousands of clones, about 90% of them singletons, with about 2.5% in the top ten. The sequencing sample was made of peripheral blood. The source of these receptors is an older man with acute or convalescent COVID-19.

The chain recombines TRBV18 with TRBJ1-3, with D perhaps TRBD1 (5 bases). Trimming removed 3 bases at V and 0 bases at J, with 9 bases between. The CDR3 runs 15 residues. Per the germline V gene, CDR1 is KGHSH and CDR2 is LQKENI. The CDR3 is CASSPGDFSGNTIYF. As DNA, the CDR3 is TGTGCCAGCTCACCCGGGGACTTCTCTGGAAACACCATATATTTT.

This clone came up once. The chain employs TRBV5-4 and TRBJ2-7; 8 bases are shared with TRBD2. Germline V gene lookup returns CDR1 SGHNT and CDR2 YYREEE (reference sequence). Trimming removed 4 bases from V and 0 bases from J; junction bases left unmatched: 9. The CDR3 has 16 amino acids. The CDR3 sequence: CASSPTGGSSSYEQYF. The CDR3 DNA reads as TGTGCCAGCAGCCCAACGGGGGGGTCCAGCTCCTACGAGCAGTACTTC.

The chain employs TRBV10-3 and TRBJ2-7; tentative D call: TRBD2 (7 bases). Germline V gene lookup returns CDR1 ENHRY and CDR2 SYGVKD. The V and J ends lost 6 bases and 1 base respectively, with 19 bases between them. The CDR3 has 16 amino acids. CDR3 sequence reads: CAISGLGRGNSYEQYF. As DNA, the CDR3 is TGTGCCATCAGCGGGTTGGGGAGGGGGAATTCCTACGAGCAGTACTTC.

The rearrangement links TRBV29-1 to TRBJ1-2, with D uncertain. Germline V CDR1 and CDR2: SQVTM, ANQGSEA. Trimming pared 5 bases from V and 3 bases from J, leaving 13 bases between. The CDR3 sequence is 13 residues long. The CDR3 DNA reads TGCAGCGTTCGGGGTCAAGGAGACTATGGCTACACCTTC. Residues: CSVRGQGDYGYTF.

The chain employs TRBV7-3 and TRBJ1-1; 8 bases are shared with TRBD1. The CDR3 runs 15 residues. Trimming removed 0 bases from V and 8 bases from J; junction bases left unmatched: 8. Germline V CDR1 and CDR2: SGHTA, FQGTGA. In nucleotides, the CDR3 is TGTGCCAGCAGCTTAACGGGGCAGGGGGCATCCGAAGCTTTCTTT. Translating gives CASSLTGQGASEAFF.

V is TRBV7-8 and J is TRBJ2-7; D is ambiguous. CDR1 is SGHVS and CDR2 is FQNEAQ in the germline V gene. This CDR3 spans 16 amino acids. Trimming cost V 0 bases and J 2 bases, with 14 bases left between them. The CDR3 DNA reads as TGTGCCAGCAGCTTAGCCGCCTCAAGCCTGCCCTACGAGCAGTACTTC. The encoded protein is CASSLAASSLPYEQYF.

The chain employs TRBV5-1 and TRBJ1-1, with 8 positions matching TRBD1. Germline CDR1 and CDR2: SGHRS and YFSETQ. This CDR3 comprises 14 residues. Unmatched junction bases numbered 5, after V lost 3 bases and J lost 4 bases. CDR3: CASSSTGGSTEAFF. The CDR3, as DNA: TGCGCCAGCAGCTCAACAGGGGGGAGCACTGAAGCTTTCTTT.

The gene calls are TRBV2 and TRBJ2-5; 7 bases line up with TRBD2. Germline CDR1 reads SNHLY; CDR2 reads FYNNEI. V dropped 4 bases and J dropped 0; count of bases not matched to a gene: 8. The length of the CDR3 is 16 residues. CDR3 nucleotide sequence: TGTGCCAGCAGTGTCCGACGGACTAGATACCAAGAGACCCAGTACTTC. Its translation is CASSVRRTRYQETQYF. Combining the CDR3 with reference TRBV2 and TRBJ2-5 gives the whole variable domain EPEVTQTPSHQVTQMGQEVILRCVPISNHLYFYWYRQILGQKVEFLVSFYNNEISEKSEIFDDQFSVERPDGSNFTLKIRSTKLEDSAMYFCASSVRRTRYQETQYFGPGTRLLVL.

The chain combines TRBV4-3 with TRBJ2-2; 10 positions agree with TRBD2. The CDR3 runs 16 residues. CDR1 is LGHNA and CDR2 is YSLEER in the germline V gene. V dropped 4 bases and J dropped 2; count of bases not matched to a gene: 4. The chain's CDR3 is CASSPSGRGNTGELFF. In nucleotides, the CDR3 is TGCGCCAGCAGCCCCAGCGGGAGGGGTAACACCGGGGAGCTGTTTTTT.

The V gene is TRBV9, the J gene TRBJ2-7; a possible D gene is TRBD1 (5 bases). V lost 4 bases and J lost 5, with 16 bases in between. Germline loops: CDR1 SGDLS, CDR2 YYNGEE. The CDR3 loop spans 14 amino acids. The CDR3 is CASSPRPGFHEQYF. The CDR3, as DNA: TGTGCCAGCAGCCCTAGACCAGGGTTCCACGAGCAGTACTTC.

The chain employs TRBV12-3 or TRBV12-4 and TRBJ1-1, with D possibly matching TRBD1 (5 bases). V lost 6 bases and J lost 4, with 12 bases in between. The CDR3 runs to 13 residues. The CDR3 sequence is CASRPWGVTEAFF. The CDR3 DNA reads as TGTGCCAGCAGACCTTGGGGGGTCACTGAAGCTTTCTTT.

The V and J genes are TRBV2 and TRBJ2-1, with TRBD2 matching 13 bases. CDR3 length: 15 residues. CDR1 and CDR2 (germline): SNHLY, FYNNEI. J was trimmed by 4 bases and V by 6 bases; bases with no gene match: 3. CDR3: CASRGGLAGYNEQFF. The CDR3 DNA follows: TGTGCCAGCAGGGGGGGACTAGCGGGGTACAATGAGCAGTTCTTC.

This rearrangement joins TRBV28 to TRBJ1-6, with 8 bases aligning to TRBD1. Germline CDR1 is MDHEN and CDR2 is SYDVKM. J lost 8 bases, V lost 8 bases, and 14 bases had no gene match. The CDR3 contains 16 residues. The CDR3 bases are TGTGCCAGCGGGTTGATAGAGGGGACAGGTGATTCACCCCTCCACTTT. It codes for CASGLIEGTGDSPLHF.

This clone was observed a few times. The chain joins TRBV5-6 to TRBJ2-7, with D hard to call. Per the germline V gene, CDR1 is SGHDT and CDR2 is YYEEEE. There are 15 residues in the CDR3. V was clipped by 2 bases and J by 2 bases, with 14 bases between them. The CDR3 DNA is TGTGCCAGCAGCTTAATCGCCAGTAACACCTACGAGCAGTACTTC. Protein sequence: CASSLIASNTYEQYF. The full variable domain, its missing parts supplied by reference TRBV5-6 and TRBJ2-7, is DAGVTQSPTHLIKTRGQQVTLRCSPKSGHDTVSWYQQALGQGPQFIFQYYEEEERQRGNFPDRFSGHQFPNYSSELNVNALLLGDSALYLCASSLIASNTYEQYFGPGTRLTVT.

The V gene is TRBV24-1, the J gene TRBJ1-1; D is perhaps TRBD1 (6 bases). The CDR3 covers 12 residues. V lost 9 bases and J 6 bases, leaving 13 bases between the germline ends. In germline, CDR1 is KGHDR, CDR2 SFDVKD. CDR3 sequence: CATRDKGSEAFF. The CDR3 DNA is TGTGCCACCCGGGACAAAGGTTCTGAAGCTTTCTTT.

This clone was observed a single time. An end of the junction differs from the germline gene, which may be a read error. The CDR3 coding sequence is TGCGCCAGCAGGGAGTTCATGAACACTGAAGCTTTCTTT. It yields the protein CASREFMNTEAFF. The chain joins TRBV10-1 to TRBJ1-1; D gene unclear. Germline CDR1 is WNHNN and CDR2 is SYGVQD (reference sequence). This CDR3 contains 13 residues.